This T cell receptor beta chain was identified in a study of blood T cell repertoires in COVID-19. For the study at large: Specimens from acute and convalescent COVID-19 originated in the United States, Italy and Spain. T cells, B-cell-depleted T cells, or PBMCs supplied cDNA or gDNA.

J lost 7 bases, V lost 2 bases, and 8 bases had no gene match. The CDR3 sequence is 17 residues long. Germline assignment: CDR1 LGHNT and CDR2 FRNRAP. Clones were sequenced by immunoSEQ multiplex PCR, and TCRdb holds only the in-frame ones, with some missing. The data contain a few hundred thousand clones, about 85% of them singletons. This clonotype originated in a man aged 55 to 70 who had recovered from COVID-19. Sequencing used peripheral blood. V and J are TRBV12-5 and TRBJ2-2, with TRBD2 matching over 12 bases. The CDR3 spells CASGLSLAGGPSGELFF. The CDR3 DNA follows: TGTGCTAGTGGTTTGAGCCTAGCGGGGGGGCCCAGCGGGGAGCTGTTTTTT.